The entry below describes one T cell receptor beta chain. Its antigen is unknown. The sample originates from a study of neoadjuvant nivolumab and ipilimumab in lung cancer. Study observations and caveats: A small number of samples were TCR sequenced. Higher pretherapy blood TCR richness went with higher resected-tumor richness. Only a single major-pathologic-response sample was available for clonality analysis.

Clones were read by immunoSEQ multiplex PCR, and TCRdb kept only the in-frame ones, dropping some. The sample lists fewer than 40,000 clones, 89% occurring once. This CDR3 is built from 16 residues. Germline V gene sequence: CDR1 LNHNV, CDR2 YYDKDF (reference sequence). V shed 3 bases, J shed 5 bases, and the junction held 10 bases outside the gene matches. This clonotype was sampled from an adult with non-small cell lung cancer. Sequencing was performed on peripheral blood, taken before neoadjuvant nivolumab, alone or with ipilimumab. The chain links TRBV15 to TRBJ1-1; 9 positions match TRBD1. The CDR3 here is CATSRPVGTGRTEAFF. The CDR3 DNA sequence: TGTGCCACCAGCAGGCCCGTCGGGACAGGGCGGACTGAAGCTTTCTTT.